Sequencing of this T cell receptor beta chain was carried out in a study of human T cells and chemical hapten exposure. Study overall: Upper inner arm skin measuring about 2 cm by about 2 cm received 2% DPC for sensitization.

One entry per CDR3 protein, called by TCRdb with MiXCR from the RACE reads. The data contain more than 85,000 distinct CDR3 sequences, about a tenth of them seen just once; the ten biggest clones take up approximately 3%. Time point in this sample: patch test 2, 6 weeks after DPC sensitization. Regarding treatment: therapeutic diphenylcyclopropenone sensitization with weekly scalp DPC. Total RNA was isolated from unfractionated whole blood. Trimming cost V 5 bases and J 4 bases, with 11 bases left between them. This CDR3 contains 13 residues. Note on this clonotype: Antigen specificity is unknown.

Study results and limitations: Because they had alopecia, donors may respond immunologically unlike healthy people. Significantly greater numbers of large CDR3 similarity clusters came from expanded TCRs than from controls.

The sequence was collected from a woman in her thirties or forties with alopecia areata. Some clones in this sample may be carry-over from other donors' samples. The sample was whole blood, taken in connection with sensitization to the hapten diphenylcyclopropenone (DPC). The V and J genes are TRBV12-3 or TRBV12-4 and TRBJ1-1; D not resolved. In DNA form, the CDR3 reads TGTGCCAGCAGTACAGAAAGACGCACTGAAGCTTTCTTT. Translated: CASSTERRTEAFF.